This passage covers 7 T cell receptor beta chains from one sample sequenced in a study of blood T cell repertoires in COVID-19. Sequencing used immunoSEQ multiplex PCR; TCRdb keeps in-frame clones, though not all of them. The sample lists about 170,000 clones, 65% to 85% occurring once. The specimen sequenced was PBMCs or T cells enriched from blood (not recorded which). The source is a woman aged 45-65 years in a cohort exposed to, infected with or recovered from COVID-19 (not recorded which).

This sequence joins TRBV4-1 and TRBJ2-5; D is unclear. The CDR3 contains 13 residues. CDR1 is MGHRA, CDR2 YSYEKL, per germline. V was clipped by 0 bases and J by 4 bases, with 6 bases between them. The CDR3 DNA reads TGCGCCAGCAGCCAAGATATATCAGAGACCCAGTACTTC. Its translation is CASSQDISETQYF.

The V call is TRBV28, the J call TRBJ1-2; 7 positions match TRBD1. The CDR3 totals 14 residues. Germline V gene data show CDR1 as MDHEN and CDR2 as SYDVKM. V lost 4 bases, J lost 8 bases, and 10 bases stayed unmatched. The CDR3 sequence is CASSSPGDSRGYTF. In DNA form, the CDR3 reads TGTGCCAGCAGTTCCCCAGGGGACAGTCGGGGCTACACCTTC.

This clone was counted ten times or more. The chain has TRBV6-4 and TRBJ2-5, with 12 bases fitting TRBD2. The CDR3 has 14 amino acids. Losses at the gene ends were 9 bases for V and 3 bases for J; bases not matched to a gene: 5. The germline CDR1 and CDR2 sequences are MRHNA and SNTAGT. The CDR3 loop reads CASARLAGEETQYF. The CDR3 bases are TGTGCCAGTGCAAGACTAGCGGGGGAAGAGACCCAGTACTTC.

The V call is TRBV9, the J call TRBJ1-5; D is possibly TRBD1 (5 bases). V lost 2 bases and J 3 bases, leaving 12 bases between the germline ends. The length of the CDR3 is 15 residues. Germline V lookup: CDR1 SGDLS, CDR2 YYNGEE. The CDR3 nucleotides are TGTGCCAGCAGCGTTCAGGGTGCGGACAATCAGCCCCAGCATTTT. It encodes CASSVQGADNQPQHF.

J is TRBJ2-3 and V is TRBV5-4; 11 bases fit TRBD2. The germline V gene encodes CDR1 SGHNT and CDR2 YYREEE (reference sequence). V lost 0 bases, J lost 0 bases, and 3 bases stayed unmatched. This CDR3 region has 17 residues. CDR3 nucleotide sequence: TGTGCCAGCAGCTTGGGGGGACTAGCGGCTAGCACAGATACGCAGTATTTT. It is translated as CASSLGGLAASTDTQYF.

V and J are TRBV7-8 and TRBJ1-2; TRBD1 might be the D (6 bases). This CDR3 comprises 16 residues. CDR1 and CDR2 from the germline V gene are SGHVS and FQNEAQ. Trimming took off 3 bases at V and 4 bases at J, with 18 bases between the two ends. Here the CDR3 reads CASSFSARGDTYGYTF. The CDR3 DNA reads TGTGCCAGCAGCTTTTCAGCCAGGGGCGACACCTATGGCTACACCTTC.

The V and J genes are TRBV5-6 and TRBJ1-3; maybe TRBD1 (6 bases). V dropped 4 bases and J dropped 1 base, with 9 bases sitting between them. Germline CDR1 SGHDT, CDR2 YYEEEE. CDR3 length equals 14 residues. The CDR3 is CASSRDKSGNTIYF. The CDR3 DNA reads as TGTGCCAGCAGCCGGGACAAATCTGGAAACACCATATATTTT. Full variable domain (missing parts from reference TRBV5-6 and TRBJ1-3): DAGVTQSPTHLIKTRGQQVTLRCSPKSGHDTVSWYQQALGQGPQFIFQYYEEEERQRGNFPDRFSGHQFPNYSSELNVNALLLGDSALYLCASSRDKSGNTIYFGEGSWLTVV.